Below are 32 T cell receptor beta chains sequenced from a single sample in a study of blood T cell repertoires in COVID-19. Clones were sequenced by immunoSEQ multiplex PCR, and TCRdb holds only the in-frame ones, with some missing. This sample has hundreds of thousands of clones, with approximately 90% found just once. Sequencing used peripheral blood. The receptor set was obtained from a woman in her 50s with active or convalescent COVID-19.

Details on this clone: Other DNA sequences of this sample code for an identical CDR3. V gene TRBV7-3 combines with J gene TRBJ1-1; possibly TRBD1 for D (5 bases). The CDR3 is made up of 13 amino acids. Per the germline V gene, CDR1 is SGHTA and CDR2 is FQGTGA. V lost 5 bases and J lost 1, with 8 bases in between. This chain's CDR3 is CASSRQRNTEAFF. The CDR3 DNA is TGTGCCAGCAGCCGACAGAGGAACACTGAAGCTTTCTTT.

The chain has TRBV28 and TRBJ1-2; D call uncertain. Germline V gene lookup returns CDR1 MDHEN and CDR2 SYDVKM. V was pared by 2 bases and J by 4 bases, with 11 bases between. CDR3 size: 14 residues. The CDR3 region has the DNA TGTGCCAGCAGTTTACGGGGTTATGTCTATGGCTACACCTTC. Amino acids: CASSLRGYVYGYTF.

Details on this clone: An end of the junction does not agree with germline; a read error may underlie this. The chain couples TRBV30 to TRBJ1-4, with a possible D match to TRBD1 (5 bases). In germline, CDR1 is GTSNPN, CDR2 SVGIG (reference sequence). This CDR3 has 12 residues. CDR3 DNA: TGTGCCTGGAGTACTAGTGGGGGGAGACCGGCTTTT. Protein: CAWSTSGGRPAF.

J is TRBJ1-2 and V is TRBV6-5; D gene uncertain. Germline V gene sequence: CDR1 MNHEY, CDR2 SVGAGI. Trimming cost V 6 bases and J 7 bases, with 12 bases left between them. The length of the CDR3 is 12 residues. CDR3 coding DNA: TGTGCCAGCAGGGGGAGTCAATCTGGCTACACCTTC. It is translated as CASRGSQSGYTF.

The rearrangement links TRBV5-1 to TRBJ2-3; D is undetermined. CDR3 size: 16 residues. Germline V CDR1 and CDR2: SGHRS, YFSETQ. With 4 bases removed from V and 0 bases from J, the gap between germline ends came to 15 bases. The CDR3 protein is CASSRRPADSTDTQYF. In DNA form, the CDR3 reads TGCGCCAGCAGCCGTAGACCTGCGGATAGCACAGATACGCAGTATTTT.

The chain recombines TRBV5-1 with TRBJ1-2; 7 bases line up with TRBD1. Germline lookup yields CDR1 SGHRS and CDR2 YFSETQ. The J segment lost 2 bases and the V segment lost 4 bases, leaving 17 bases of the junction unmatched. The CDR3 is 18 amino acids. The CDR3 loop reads CASSPHLNPGTENYGYTF. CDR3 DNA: TGCGCCAGCAGCCCCCACCTCAATCCCGGGACAGAGAACTATGGCTACACCTTC.

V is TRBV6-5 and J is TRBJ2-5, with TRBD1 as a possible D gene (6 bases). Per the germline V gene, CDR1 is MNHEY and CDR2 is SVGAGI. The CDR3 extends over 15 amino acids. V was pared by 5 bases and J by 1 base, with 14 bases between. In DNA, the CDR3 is TGTGCCAGCAGTCCCGCCGACAGGCCCCAAGAGACCCAGTACTTC. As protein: CASSPADRPQETQYF.

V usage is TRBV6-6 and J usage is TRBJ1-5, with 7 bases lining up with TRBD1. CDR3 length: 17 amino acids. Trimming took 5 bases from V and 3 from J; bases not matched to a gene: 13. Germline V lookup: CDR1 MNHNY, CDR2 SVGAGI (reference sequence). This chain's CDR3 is CASSPGPTGSSNQPQHF. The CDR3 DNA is TGTGCCAGCAGTCCGGGACCGACAGGGAGTTCCAATCAGCCCCAGCATTTT.

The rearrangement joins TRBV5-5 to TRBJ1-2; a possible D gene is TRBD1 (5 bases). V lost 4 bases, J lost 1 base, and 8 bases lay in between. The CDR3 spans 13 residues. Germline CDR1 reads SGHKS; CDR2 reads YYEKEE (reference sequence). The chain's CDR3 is CASSEGVNYGYTF. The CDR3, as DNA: TGTGCCAGCAGCGAAGGGGTTAACTATGGCTACACCTTC.

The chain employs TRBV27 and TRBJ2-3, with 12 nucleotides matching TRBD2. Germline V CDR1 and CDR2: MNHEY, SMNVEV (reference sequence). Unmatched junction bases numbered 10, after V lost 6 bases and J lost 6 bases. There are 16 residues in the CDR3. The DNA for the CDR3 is TGTGCCAGCAGCAATATACTAGCGGGAGGTCCCGATACGCAGTATTTT. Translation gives CASSNILAGGPDTQYF.

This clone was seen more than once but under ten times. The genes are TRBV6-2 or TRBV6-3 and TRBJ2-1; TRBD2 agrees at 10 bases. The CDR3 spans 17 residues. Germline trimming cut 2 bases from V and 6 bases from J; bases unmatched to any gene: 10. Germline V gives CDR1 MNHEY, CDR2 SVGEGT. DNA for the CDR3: TGTGCCAGCAGTTACGCCCTACTAGCGGGAAGGGCCAATGAGCAGTTCTTC. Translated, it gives CASSYALLAGRANEQFF.

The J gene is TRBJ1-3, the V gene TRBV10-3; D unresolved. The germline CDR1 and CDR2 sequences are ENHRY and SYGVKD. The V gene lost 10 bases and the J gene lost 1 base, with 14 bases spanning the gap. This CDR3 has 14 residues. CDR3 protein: CATQPPGSGNTIYF. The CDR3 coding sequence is TGTGCCACCCAACCGCCGGGTTCTGGAAACACCATATATTTT.

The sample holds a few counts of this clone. The chain's CDR3 is CASSSSLGATEAFF. For the CDR3, the DNA is TGTGCCAGCAGCTCCTCCTTAGGGGCTACTGAAGCTTTCTTT. The chain carries TRBV9 and TRBJ1-1; D might be TRBD1 (5 bases). The germline gives CDR1 SGDLS, CDR2 YYNGEE. V lost 4 bases and J lost 5, with 15 bases in between. CDR3 length: 14 amino acids.

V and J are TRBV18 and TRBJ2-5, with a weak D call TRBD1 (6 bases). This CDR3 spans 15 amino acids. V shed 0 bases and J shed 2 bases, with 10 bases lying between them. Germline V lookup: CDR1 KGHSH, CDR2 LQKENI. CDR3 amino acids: CASSPPSGTQETQYF. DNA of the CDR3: TGTGCCAGCTCACCACCCTCTGGGACACAAGAGACCCAGTACTTC.

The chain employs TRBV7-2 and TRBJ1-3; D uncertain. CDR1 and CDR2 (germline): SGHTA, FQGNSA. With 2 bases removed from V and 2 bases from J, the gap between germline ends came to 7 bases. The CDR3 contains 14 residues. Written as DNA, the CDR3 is TGTGCCAGCAGCTTATGGGGAGCTGGAAACACCATATATTTT. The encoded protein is CASSLWGAGNTIYF.

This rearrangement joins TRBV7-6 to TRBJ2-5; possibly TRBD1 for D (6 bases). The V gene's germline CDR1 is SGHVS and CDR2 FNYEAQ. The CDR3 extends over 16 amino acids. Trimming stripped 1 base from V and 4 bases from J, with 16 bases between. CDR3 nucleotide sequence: TGTGCCAGCAGCTTAGTTCTAGCATTAGGGGGAGAGACCCAGTACTTC. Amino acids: CASSLVLALGGETQYF.

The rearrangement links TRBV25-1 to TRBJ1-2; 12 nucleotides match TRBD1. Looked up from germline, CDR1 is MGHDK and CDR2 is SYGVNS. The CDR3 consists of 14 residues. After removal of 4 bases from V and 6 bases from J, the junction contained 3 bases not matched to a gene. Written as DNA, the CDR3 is TGTGCCAGCAGTGGGGACAGGGGGCGGGATGGCTACACCTTC. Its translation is CASSGDRGRDGYTF.

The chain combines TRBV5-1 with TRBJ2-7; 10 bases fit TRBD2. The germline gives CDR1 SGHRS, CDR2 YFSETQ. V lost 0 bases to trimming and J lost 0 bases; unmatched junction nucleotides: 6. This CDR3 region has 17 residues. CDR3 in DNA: TGCGCCAGCAGCTTGGGGACTAGCGGAATTGGCTCCTACGAGCAGTACTTC. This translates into CASSLGTSGIGSYEQYF.

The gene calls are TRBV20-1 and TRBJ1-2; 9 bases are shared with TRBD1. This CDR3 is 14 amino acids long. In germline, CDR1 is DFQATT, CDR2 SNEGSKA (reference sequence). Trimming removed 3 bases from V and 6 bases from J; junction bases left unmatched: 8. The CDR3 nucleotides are TGCAGTGCTAGTCACCCGGGACAGGGAGATGGCTACACCTTC. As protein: CSASHPGQGDGYTF.

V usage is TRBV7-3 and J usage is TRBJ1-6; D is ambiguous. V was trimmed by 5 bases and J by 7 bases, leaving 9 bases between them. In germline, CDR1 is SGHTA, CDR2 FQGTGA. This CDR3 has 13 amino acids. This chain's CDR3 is CASSPGWNSPLHF. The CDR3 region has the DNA TGTGCCAGCAGCCCAGGTTGGAATTCACCCCTCCACTTT.

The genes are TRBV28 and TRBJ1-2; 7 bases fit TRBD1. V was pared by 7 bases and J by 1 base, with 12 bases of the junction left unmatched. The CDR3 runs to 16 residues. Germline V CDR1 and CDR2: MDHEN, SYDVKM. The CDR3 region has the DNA TGTGCCAGCACCAATCCTTTTGGGACAGATAACTATGGCTACACCTTC. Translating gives CASTNPFGTDNYGYTF.

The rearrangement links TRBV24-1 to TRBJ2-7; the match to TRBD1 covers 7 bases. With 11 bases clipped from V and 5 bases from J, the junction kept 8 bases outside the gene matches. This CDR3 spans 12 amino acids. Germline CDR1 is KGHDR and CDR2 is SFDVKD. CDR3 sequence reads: CASRQGKDEQYF. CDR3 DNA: TGTGCCAGTAGACAGGGTAAGGACGAGCAGTACTTC.

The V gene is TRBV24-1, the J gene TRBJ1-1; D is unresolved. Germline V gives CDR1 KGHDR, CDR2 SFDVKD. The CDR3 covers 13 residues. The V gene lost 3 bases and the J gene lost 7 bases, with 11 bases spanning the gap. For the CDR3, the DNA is TGTGCCACCAGTGATGAGGGCCACCTTGAAGCTTTCTTT. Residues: CATSDEGHLEAFF.

In DNA form, the CDR3 reads TGCAGTGCTAGTCCTGGGGGCGTACGGGAAAAACTGTTTTTT. This sequence encodes CSASPGGVREKLFF. The chain uses TRBV20-1 and TRBJ1-4; D possibly corresponds to TRBD1 (6 bases). Germline CDR1 DFQATT, CDR2 SNEGSKA (reference sequence). The CDR3 loop spans 14 amino acids. The germline V and J ends were trimmed by 3 bases and 8 bases, with 16 bases remaining between them.

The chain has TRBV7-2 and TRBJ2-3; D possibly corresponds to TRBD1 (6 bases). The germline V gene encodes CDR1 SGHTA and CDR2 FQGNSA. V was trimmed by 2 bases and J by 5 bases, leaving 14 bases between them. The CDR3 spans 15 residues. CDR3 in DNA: TGTGCCAGCAGCTTATCCGGGCAGGGACAAGATACGCAGTATTTT. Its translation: CASSLSGQGQDTQYF.

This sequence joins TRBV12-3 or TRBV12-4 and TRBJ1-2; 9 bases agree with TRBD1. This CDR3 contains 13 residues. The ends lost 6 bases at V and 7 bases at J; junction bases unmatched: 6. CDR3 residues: CASSEGTGIGYTF. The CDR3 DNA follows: TGTGCCAGCAGCGAAGGGACAGGGATTGGCTACACCTTC.

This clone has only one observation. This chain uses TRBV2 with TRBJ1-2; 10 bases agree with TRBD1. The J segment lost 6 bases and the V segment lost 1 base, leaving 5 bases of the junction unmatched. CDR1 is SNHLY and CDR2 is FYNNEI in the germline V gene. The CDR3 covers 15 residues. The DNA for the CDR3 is TGTGCCAGCAGTGAAGGGGGGACAGGGGCGGATGGCTACACCTTC. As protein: CASSEGGTGADGYTF.

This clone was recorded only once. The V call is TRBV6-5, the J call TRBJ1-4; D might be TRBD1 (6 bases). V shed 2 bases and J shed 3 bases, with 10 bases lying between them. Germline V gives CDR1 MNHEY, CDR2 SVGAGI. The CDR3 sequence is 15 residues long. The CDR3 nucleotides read TGTGCCAGCAGTTACCATCAGGGGCCTAATGAAAAACTGTTTTTT. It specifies CASSYHQGPNEKLFF.

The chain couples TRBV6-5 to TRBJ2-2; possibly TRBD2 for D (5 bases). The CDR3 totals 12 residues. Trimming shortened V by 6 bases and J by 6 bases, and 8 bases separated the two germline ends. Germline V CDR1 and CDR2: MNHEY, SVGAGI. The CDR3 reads CASSRRSGELFF. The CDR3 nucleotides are TGTGCCAGCAGCCGGAGGTCCGGGGAGCTGTTTTTT.

As DNA, the CDR3 is TGTGCCAGCAGCACCAGGGGTAACTTTTACAATGAGCAGTTCTTC. Its protein is CASSTRGNFYNEQFF. The rearrangement joins TRBV5-8 to TRBJ2-1; possible D gene TRBD1, 6 bases. V gave up 4 bases and J gave up 4 bases, with 15 bases separating them. CDR3 length equals 15 residues. Germline V gives CDR1 SGHTS, CDR2 YDEGEE.

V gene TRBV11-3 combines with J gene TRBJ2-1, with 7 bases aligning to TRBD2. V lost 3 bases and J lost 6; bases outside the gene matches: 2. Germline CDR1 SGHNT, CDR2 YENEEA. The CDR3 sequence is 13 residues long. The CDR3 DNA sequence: TGTGCCAGCAGCTTGGGAGGGGCCAATGAGCAGTTCTTC. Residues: CASSLGGANEQFF.

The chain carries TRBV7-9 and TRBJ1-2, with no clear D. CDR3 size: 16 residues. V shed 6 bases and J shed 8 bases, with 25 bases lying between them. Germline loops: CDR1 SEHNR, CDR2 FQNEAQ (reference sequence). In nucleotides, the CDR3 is TGTGCCAGCAGTATGTCCCCGGCAGACTTCTTGATGGGCTACACCTTC. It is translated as CASSMSPADFLMGYTF.